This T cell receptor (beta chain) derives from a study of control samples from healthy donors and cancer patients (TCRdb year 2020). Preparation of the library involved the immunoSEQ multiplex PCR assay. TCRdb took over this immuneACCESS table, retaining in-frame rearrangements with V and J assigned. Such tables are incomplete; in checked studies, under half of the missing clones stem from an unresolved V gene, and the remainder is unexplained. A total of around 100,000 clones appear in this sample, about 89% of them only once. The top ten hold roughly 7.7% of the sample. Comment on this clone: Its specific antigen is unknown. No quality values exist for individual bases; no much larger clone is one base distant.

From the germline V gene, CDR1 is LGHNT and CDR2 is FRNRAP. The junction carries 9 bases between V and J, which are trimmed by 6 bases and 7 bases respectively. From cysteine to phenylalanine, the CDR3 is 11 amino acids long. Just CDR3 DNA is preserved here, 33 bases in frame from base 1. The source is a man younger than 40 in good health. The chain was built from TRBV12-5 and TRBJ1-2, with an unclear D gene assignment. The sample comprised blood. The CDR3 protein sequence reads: CASGTFGGYTF. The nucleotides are TGTGCTAGTGGGACCTTTGGTGGCTACACCTTC.